The 27 T cell receptor beta chains below all came from one sample that was sequenced in a study of T-cell reconstitution after alpha-beta-depleted transplantation in children. Construction of the TCRbeta library involved unique molecular identifiers. TCRdb redid the calling of the PCR reads with MiXCR, one entry per CDR3 protein. Seen here are approximately 980,000 distinct CDR3 sequences, less than 30% observed once, and the top ten hold 28%. The sequencing used PBMCs, mostly from graft donor cells, collected 360 days after TCRalphabeta/CD19-depleted stem cell transplant. Source of these receptors: a boy under two years old who had a stem cell transplant for SCID, so the T cells may come from the graft donor.

V usage is TRBV12-3 or TRBV12-4 and J usage is TRBJ1-2, with D unclear. Trimming took off 3 bases at V and 3 bases at J, with 8 bases between the two ends. This CDR3 is 13 amino acids long. CDR3 sequence reads: CASSLNTDYGYTF. The CDR3 DNA sequence: TGTGCCAGCAGTTTGAACACAGACTATGGCTACACCTTC.

The genes are TRBV25-1 and TRBJ2-2; possibly TRBD1 or TRBD2 for D (5 bases each). V was pared by 1 base and J by 3 bases, with 9 bases between. The CDR3 has 15 amino acids. Germline V CDR1 and CDR2: MGHDK, SYGVNS. The CDR3 sequence: CASSESRGDTGELFF. CDR3 in DNA: TGTGCCAGCAGTGAATCCCGAGGGGACACCGGGGAGCTGTTTTTT.

V is TRBV13 and J is TRBJ2-1; the D is unclear. CDR1 PRHDT and CDR2 FYEKMQ come from the germline V gene (reference sequence). V dropped 0 bases and J dropped 9 bases, with 12 bases sitting between them. CDR3 length: 14 amino acids. CDR3: CASSLGLVVSEQFF. The CDR3 DNA sequence: TGTGCCAGCAGCTTAGGCCTGGTCGTTAGTGAGCAGTTCTTC. Full variable domain (remainder filled in from reference TRBV13 and TRBJ2-1): AAGVIQSPRHLIKEKRETATLKCYPIPRHDTVYWYQQGPGQDPQFLISFYEKMQSDKGSIPDRFSAQQFSDYHSELNMSSLELGDSALYFCASSLGLVVSEQFFGPGTRLTVL.

V and J are TRBV15 and TRBJ2-7; D might be TRBD1 or TRBD2, each matching 5 bases. The CDR3 sequence is 15 residues long. The V end was cut by 3 bases, the J end by 3 bases, with 15 bases between. The germline gives CDR1 LNHNV, CDR2 YYDKDF (reference sequence). The CDR3 here is CATSSAGTEIYEQYF. The DNA for the CDR3 is TGTGCCACCAGCAGCGCCGGGACGGAGATCTACGAGCAGTACTTC.

In this sample, this clonotype turned up a few times. The chain carries TRBV5-1 and TRBJ2-3, with 8 bases that match TRBD1. CDR3 length equals 14 residues. The J segment lost 6 bases and the V segment lost 4 bases, leaving 7 bases of the junction unmatched. Germline assignment: CDR1 SGHRS and CDR2 YFSETQ. CDR3 amino acids: CASSPDRGGDTQYF. Here the CDR3 DNA reads TGCGCCAGCAGCCCCGACAGGGGCGGGGATACGCAGTATTTT.

The rearrangement links TRBV9 to TRBJ2-5; the D is unclear. CDR1 is SGDLS and CDR2 is YYNGEE in the germline V gene. The length of the CDR3 is 13 residues. Trimming pared 0 bases from V and 4 bases from J, leaving 7 bases between. Here the CDR3 DNA reads TGTGCCAGCAGCGTAGAGCCAGGAGAGACCCAGTACTTC. This gives the protein CASSVEPGETQYF.

The chain joins TRBV7-8 to TRBJ2-5; 9 positions agree with TRBD2. V lost 1 base, J lost 4 bases, and 10 bases stayed unmatched. CDR1 and CDR2 (germline): SGHVS, FQNEAQ. The CDR3 extends over 17 amino acids. The CDR3 DNA sequence: TGTGCCAGCAGCTTAGTGCCTAGCGGGGATGGGGTAGAGACCCAGTACTTC. Amino acid sequence: CASSLVPSGDGVETQYF.

The chain carries TRBV15 and TRBJ2-7; 7 bases map to TRBD2. Germline V lookup: CDR1 LNHNV, CDR2 YYDKDF (reference sequence). CDR3 length: 14 residues. J gave up 5 bases and V 8 bases, and 12 bases lay outside the gene matches. The CDR3 reads CATAFGEGKDEQYF. CDR3 coding DNA: TGTGCCACCGCCTTCGGGGAGGGGAAGGACGAGCAGTACTTC.

The sample holds a few counts of this clonotype. The V and J genes are TRBV28 and TRBJ2-3, with D maybe TRBD2 (6 bases). The V end lost 6 bases, the J end lost 2 bases, and 12 bases lay between the germline ends. Germline V CDR1 and CDR2: MDHEN, SYDVKM. The CDR3 is made up of 14 amino acids. CDR3 DNA: TGTGCCAGCAGCCACCGACTAGTCACAGATACGCAGTATTTT. It encodes CASSHRLVTDTQYF.

The chain is built from TRBV6-2 or TRBV6-3 and TRBJ1-2; D not certain. CDR1 MNHEY and CDR2 SVGEGT come from the germline V gene. Between the trimmed V and J ends, which lost 6 bases and 5 bases, there was a span of 13 bases. The CDR3 covers 13 residues. The CDR3 nucleotides read TGTGCCAGCAGCCTAACCTCCGCGTATGGCTACACCTTC. It translates to CASSLTSAYGYTF.

This clonotype was counted only a few times. The chain recombines TRBV11-2 with TRBJ2-3, with D perhaps TRBD1 or TRBD2 (5 bases each). The germline V gene encodes CDR1 SGHAT and CDR2 FQNNGV. V was shortened by 4 bases and J by 6 bases, with 17 bases between the two germline ends. This CDR3 region has 15 residues. The CDR3: CASSSAGTHSDTQYF. The CDR3 region has the DNA TGTGCCAGCAGCTCCGCCGGGACCCACTCCGATACGCAGTATTTT.

This clonotype has ten or more counts. The V gene is TRBV4-3, the J gene TRBJ2-2; unclear D gene. Germline loops: CDR1 LGHNA, CDR2 YSLEER. The V end was cut by 5 bases, the J end by 1 base, with 8 bases between. CDR3 length: 14 residues. This chain's CDR3 is CASSVQMNTGELFF. The CDR3 coding sequence is TGCGCCAGCAGCGTCCAGATGAACACCGGGGAGCTGTTTTTT.

In its sample, this clonotype was seen a few times. This chain uses TRBV12-3 or TRBV12-4 with TRBJ2-3; the match to TRBD2 covers 7 bases. After removal of 7 bases from V and 2 bases from J, the junction contained 9 bases not matched to a gene. The CDR3 has 15 residues. The CDR3 DNA follows: TGTGCCAGCAACGTCCGCGGGGGAAACACAGATACGCAGTATTTT. It encodes CASNVRGGNTDTQYF.

This clonotype was recorded a few times. The chain joins TRBV12-3 or TRBV12-4 to TRBJ1-2; D is perhaps TRBD1 (5 bases). Trimming stripped 6 bases from V and 5 bases from J, with 19 bases between. This CDR3 is 15 amino acids long. The CDR3 coding sequence is TGTGCCAGCAGCGGGGCCAGCCCGGCCCTTTATGGCTACACCTTC. It translates to CASSGASPALYGYTF.

The chain has TRBV12-3 or TRBV12-4 and TRBJ1-5; 7 bases are a match to TRBD1. The CDR3 is 14 residues long. Trimming at V came to 6 bases and at J to 4 bases, leaving 6 bases not matched to a gene. DNA of the CDR3: TGTGCCAGCAGACGGGACAGCTTTAATCAGCCCCAGCATTTT. Translated, it gives CASRRDSFNQPQHF.

The chain carries TRBV15 and TRBJ2-3; perhaps D is TRBD1 or TRBD2 (5 bases each). CDR1 and CDR2 (germline): LNHNV, YYDKDF (reference sequence). V lost 5 bases and J 1 base, leaving 19 bases between the germline ends. The length of the CDR3 is 17 residues. CDR3 bases: TGTGCCACCAGCGGGACCTTGGAGGCGCGCCGCACAGATACGCAGTATTTT. Translation gives CATSGTLEARRTDTQYF.

The chain links TRBV24-1 to TRBJ2-1; the D is unclear. The V gene lost 3 bases and the J gene lost 5 bases, with 22 bases spanning the gap. Germline V CDR1 and CDR2: KGHDR, SFDVKD. The CDR3 totals 18 residues. CDR3 nucleotide sequence: TGTGCCACCAGTGATCCGAAATCGGCGAGCTCTCCGGACAATGAGCAGTTCTTC. Protein: CATSDPKSASSPDNEQFF.

V usage is TRBV7-6 and J usage is TRBJ2-5; TRBD2 agrees at 9 bases. The CDR3 loop spans 15 amino acids. Trimming cost V 2 bases and J 4 bases; bases outside gene matches: 5. Germline loops: CDR1 SGHVS, CDR2 FNYEAQ. The CDR3 region has the DNA TGTGCCAGCAGCTTAACGGCTAGCGGGGTAGAGACCCAGTACTTC. Encoded protein: CASSLTASGVETQYF.

This chain joins TRBV6-5 and TRBJ1-5; tentative D call: TRBD1 (5 bases). CDR1 MNHEY and CDR2 SVGAGI come from the germline V gene. The germline V and J ends were trimmed by 0 bases and 4 bases, with 16 bases remaining between them. The CDR3 consists of 17 residues. CDR3 in amino acids: CASSYSKTRALNQPQHF. The DNA for the CDR3 is TGTGCCAGCAGTTACTCGAAAACCAGGGCCCTTAATCAGCCCCAGCATTTT.

The CDR3 protein is CASSPRSRTSNEQFF. The DNA for the CDR3 is TGTGCCAGCAGCCCGAGAAGCCGGACTAGCAATGAGCAGTTCTTC. This sequence joins TRBV7-9 and TRBJ2-1, with 7 bases lining up with TRBD2. The CDR3 is 15 amino acids. V was pared by 5 bases and J by 6 bases, with 10 bases of the junction left unmatched. Germline V CDR1 and CDR2: SEHNR, FQNEAQ (reference sequence). Full variable domain (remainder filled in from reference TRBV7-9 and TRBJ2-1): DTGVSQNPRHKITKRGQNVTFRCDPISEHNRLYWYRQTLGQGPEFLTYFQNEAQLEKSRLLSDRFSAERPKGSFSTLEIQRTEQGDSAMYLCASSPRSRTSNEQFFGPGTRLTVL.

This chain links TRBV25-1 with TRBJ2-7, with a tentative D call TRBD2 (5 bases). Germline V gene sequence: CDR1 MGHDK, CDR2 SYGVNS. Trimming pared 0 bases from V and 3 bases from J, leaving 12 bases between. The CDR3 spans 15 residues. This CDR3 is CASSEYSLGIYEQYF. The CDR3 bases are TGTGCCAGCAGTGAATATTCACTAGGCATCTACGAGCAGTACTTC.

This sequence joins TRBV3-1 and TRBJ2-2; 10 bases line up with TRBD2. Germline CDR1 is LGHDT and CDR2 is YNNKEL (reference sequence). The trim removed 2 bases at V and 1 base at J, leaving 4 bases unmatched. The CDR3 runs to 17 residues. The CDR3 sequence: CASSQPSGGENTGELFF. CDR3 nucleotide sequence: TGTGCCAGCAGCCAACCTAGCGGGGGCGAGAACACCGGGGAGCTGTTTTTT.

The V and J genes are TRBV4-1 and TRBJ1-2; D is uncertain. The CDR3 covers 15 residues. From germline, CDR1 is MGHRA and CDR2 YSYEKL. Trimming cost V 2 bases and J 6 bases, with 16 bases left between them. DNA of the CDR3: TGCGCCAGCAGCCAAACTTGGGCCTCAGCTCATGGCTACACCTTC. The encoded protein is CASSQTWASAHGYTF.

The chain couples TRBV20-1 to TRBJ2-1; 11 bases align to TRBD2. The germline CDR1 and CDR2 sequences are DFQATT and SNEGSKA (reference sequence). This CDR3 has 16 amino acids. V gave up 2 bases and J gave up 5 bases; unmatched junction bases: 8. CDR3 sequence reads: CSARTVLAGDNNEQFF. The CDR3 nucleotides read TGCAGTGCTAGAACGGTACTAGCGGGGGACAACAATGAGCAGTTCTTC.

Only a few counts were recorded for this clonotype. The chain is built from TRBV5-5 and TRBJ1-3; no reliable D call. With 1 base removed from V and 4 bases from J, the gap between germline ends came to 12 bases. This CDR3 comprises 15 residues. Germline CDR1 SGHKS, CDR2 YYEKEE (reference sequence). The CDR3 sequence is CASSLLGPGGNTIYF. DNA of the CDR3: TGTGCCAGCAGCTTGTTAGGGCCGGGGGGAAACACCATATATTTT.

The rearrangement links TRBV6-5 to TRBJ1-2, with D perhaps matching TRBD1 (5 bases). Germline V CDR1 and CDR2: MNHEY, SVGAGI. V lost 9 bases to trimming and J lost 7 bases, with 15 bases between them. This CDR3 has 12 amino acids. The CDR3 is CASRKGMGGYTF. The CDR3 nucleotides read TGTGCCAGTCGCAAGGGGATGGGTGGCTACACCTTC.

J is TRBJ2-5 and V is TRBV12-3 or TRBV12-4; no clear D. Trimming stripped 6 bases from V and 5 bases from J, with 7 bases between. The length of the CDR3 is 11 residues. CDR3 region: CASSDTETQYF. CDR3 in DNA: TGTGCCAGCAGCGACACCGAGACCCAGTACTTC.